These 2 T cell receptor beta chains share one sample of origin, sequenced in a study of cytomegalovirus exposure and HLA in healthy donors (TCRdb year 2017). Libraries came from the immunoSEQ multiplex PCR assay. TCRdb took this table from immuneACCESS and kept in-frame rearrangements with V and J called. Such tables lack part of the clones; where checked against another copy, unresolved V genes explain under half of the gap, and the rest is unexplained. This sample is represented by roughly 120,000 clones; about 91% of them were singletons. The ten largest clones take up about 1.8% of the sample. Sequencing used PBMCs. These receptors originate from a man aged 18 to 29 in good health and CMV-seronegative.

The CDR3 is CASRLGNEQFF. CDR3 nucleotides: TGTGCCAGCAGGCTCGGGAATGAGCAGTTCTTC. V and J are TRBV14 and TRBJ2-1; D gene unclear. Germline CDR1 SGHDN, CDR2 FVKESK. Trimming shortened V by 6 bases and J by 7 bases, and 7 bases separated the two germline ends. The CDR3 totals 11 residues.

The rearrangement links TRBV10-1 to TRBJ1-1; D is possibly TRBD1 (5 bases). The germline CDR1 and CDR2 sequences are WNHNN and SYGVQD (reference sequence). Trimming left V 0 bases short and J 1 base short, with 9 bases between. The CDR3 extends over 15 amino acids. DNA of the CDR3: TGCGCCAGCAGTGAGTCGCCGGGGGAGAACACTGAAGCTTTCTTT. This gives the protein CASSESPGENTEAFF.